This T cell receptor beta chain derives from a study of regulatory T cells in long-lasting Graves disease. Study in general: Freshly diagnosed Graves' patients had used antithyroid drugs for under 3 months.

Germline V gene lookup returns CDR1 KGHDR and CDR2 SFDVKD. The length of the CDR3 is 14 residues. Trimming took 4 bases from V and 5 from J, leaving 11 bases between them. CDR3-region Arm-PCR and iRepertoire HTBI primers produced the TCR beta libraries. One entry per CDR3 protein, called by TCRdb with MiXCR from the multiplex PCR reads. The data contain about 420,000 distinct CDR3 sequences, approximately 16% of them singletons. Time point described: newly diagnosed GD, antithyroid drugs for less than 3 months. With RNA extracted from PBMCs as input, the TCR library was made. These data were also reused for a study on T cells in Graves' hyperthyroidism and ophthalmopathy.

The TCR was taken from a woman under 30 with Graves disease. The V gene is TRBV24-1, the J gene TRBJ2-1; D call uncertain. The sample consisted of peripheral blood mononuclear cells (PBMCs), taken at new diagnosis, from a patient treated with antithyroid drugs. The CDR3 sequence is CATSEGFRNNEQFF. Written as DNA, the CDR3 is TGTGCCACCAGTGAGGGGTTCCGCAACAATGAGCAGTTCTTC.